This T cell receptor (beta chain) was sequenced for a study of blood T cells in healthy people across ages. Notes on the study in general: In long-lived donors, naive CD4+ cell counts and diversity exceeded those of aged donors. In the absence of known donor CMV status, changes in expanded clonotypes were possibly confounded. The fall in TCR beta diversity per million T cells was roughly linear with age.

Losses at the gene ends were 6 bases for V and 2 bases for J; bases not matched to a gene: 3. This CDR3 is built from 14 residues. Germline V lookup: CDR1 MNHEY, CDR2 SMNVEV (reference sequence). This clonotype showed up just a few times. Its antigen is unidentified. The second PCR ran about 6 to 12 cycles with a sample-barcoded 5' primer and J-beta primers. MiXCR, run by TCRdb on the 5' RACE reads, gives a single entry per CDR3 protein. Among over 600,000 distinct CDR3 sequences, more than 50% were seen once, and the ten largest hold 25% to 30%. Donation came from healthy Caucasian individuals in Russia who were aged about 6 to 100.

The TCR sequence derives from a man aged 40-55 years in good health. The sample taken for sequencing was blood. This chain joins TRBV27 and TRBJ2-1; 8 bases line up with TRBD2. The CDR3 protein is CASRDGRAYNEQFF. The CDR3 bases are TGTGCCAGCAGGGACGGGAGGGCCTACAATGAGCAGTTCTTC.